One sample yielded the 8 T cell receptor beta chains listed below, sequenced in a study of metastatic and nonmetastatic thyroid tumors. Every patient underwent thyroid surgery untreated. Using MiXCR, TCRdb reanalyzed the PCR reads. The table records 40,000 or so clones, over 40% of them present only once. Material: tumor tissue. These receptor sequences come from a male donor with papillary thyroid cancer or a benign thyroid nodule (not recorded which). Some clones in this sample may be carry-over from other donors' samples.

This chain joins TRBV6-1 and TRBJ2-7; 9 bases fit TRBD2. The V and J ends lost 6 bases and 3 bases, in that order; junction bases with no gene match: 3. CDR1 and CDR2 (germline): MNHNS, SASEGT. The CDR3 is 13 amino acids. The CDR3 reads CASRLAGNYEQYV. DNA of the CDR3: TGTGCCAGCAGGCTAGCGGGAAACTACGAGCAGTACGTC.

The CDR3 reads CSASDSVYEQYF. DNA for the CDR3: TGCAGTGCCTCGGACTCTGTCTACGAGCAGTACTTC. The gene calls are TRBV20-1 and TRBJ2-7; the D gene is possibly TRBD2 (5 bases). CDR3 length equals 12 residues. Germline CDR1 is DFQATT and CDR2 is SNEGSKA (reference sequence). V was pared by 6 bases and J by 3 bases, with 12 bases between.

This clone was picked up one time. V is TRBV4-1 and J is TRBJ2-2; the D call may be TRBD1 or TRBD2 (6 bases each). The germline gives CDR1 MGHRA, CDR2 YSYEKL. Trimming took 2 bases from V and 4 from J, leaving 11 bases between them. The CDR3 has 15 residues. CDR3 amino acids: CASSQNRGATGELFF. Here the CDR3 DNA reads TGCGCCAGCAGCCAAAATAGGGGGGCCACCGGGGAGCTGTTTTTT.

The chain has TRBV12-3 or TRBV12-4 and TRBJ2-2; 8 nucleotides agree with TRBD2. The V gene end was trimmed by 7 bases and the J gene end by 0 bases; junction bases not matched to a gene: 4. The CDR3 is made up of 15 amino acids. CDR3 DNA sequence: TGTGCCAGCACTCAACTAGCGGCGAACACCGGGGAGCTGTTTTTT. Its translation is CASTQLAANTGELFF.

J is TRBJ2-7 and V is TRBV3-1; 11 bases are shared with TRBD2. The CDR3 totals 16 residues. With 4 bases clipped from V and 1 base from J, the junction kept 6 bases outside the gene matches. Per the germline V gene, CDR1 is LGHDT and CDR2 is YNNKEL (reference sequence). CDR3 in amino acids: CASSPNGLAGSYEQYF. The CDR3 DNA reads TGTGCCAGCAGCCCCAACGGACTAGCGGGTTCCTACGAGCAGTACTTC.

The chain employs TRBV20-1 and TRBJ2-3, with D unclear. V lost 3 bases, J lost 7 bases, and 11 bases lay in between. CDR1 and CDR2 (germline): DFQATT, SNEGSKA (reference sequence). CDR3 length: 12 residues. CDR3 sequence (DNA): TGCAGTGCTAGCCTTCCGGGCTATACGCAGTATTTT. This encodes CSASLPGYTQYF.

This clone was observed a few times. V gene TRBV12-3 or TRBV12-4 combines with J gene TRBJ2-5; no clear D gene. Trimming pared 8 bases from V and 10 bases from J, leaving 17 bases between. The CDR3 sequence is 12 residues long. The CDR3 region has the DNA TGTGCCAGCCGTCCCTGGAAGATGAGCCAGTACTTC. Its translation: CASRPWKMSQYF.

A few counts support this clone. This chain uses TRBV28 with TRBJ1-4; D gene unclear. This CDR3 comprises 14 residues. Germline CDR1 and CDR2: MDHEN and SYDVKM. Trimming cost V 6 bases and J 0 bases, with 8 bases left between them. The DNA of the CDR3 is TGTGCCAGCAGGGGTCGGGCAACTAATGAAAAACTGTTTTTT. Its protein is CASRGRATNEKLFF.